These 8 T cell receptor beta chains came from one sample sequenced in a study of shared clonotypes between healthy human individuals. The repertoire was sequenced with immunoSEQ multiplex PCR; TCRdb's copy has only in-frame clones and lacks some. The sample lists nearly 500,000 clones, 76% occurring once. Input material: PBMCs. The receptors shown here come from a woman aged 40 to 50 in good health. Some clones in this sample may be carry-over from other donors' samples.

The rearrangement joins TRBV20-1 to TRBJ2-7, with D possibly being TRBD1 (5 bases). This CDR3 region has 11 residues. The V end lost 6 bases, the J end lost 3 bases, and 9 bases lay between the germline ends. Looked up from germline, CDR1 is DFQATT and CDR2 is SNEGSKA (reference sequence). CDR3 amino acids: CSAATDYEQYF. The CDR3 region has the DNA TGCAGTGCGGCGACAGACTACGAGCAGTACTTC.

This chain joins TRBV5-1 and TRBJ2-7, with D possibly being TRBD1 or TRBD2 (5 bases each). The CDR3 extends over 14 amino acids. V was clipped by 4 bases and J by 4 bases, with 15 bases between them. The germline CDR1 and CDR2 sequences are SGHRS and YFSETQ. CDR3 bases: TGCGCCAGCAGCCCCGGGACCACCAATTACGAGCAGTACTTC. This codes for CASSPGTTNYEQYF.

J is TRBJ2-2 and V is TRBV28; D remains ambiguous. Germline V CDR1 and CDR2: MDHEN, SYDVKM. The CDR3 is 12 residues long. Trimming took off 7 bases at V and 5 bases at J, with 8 bases between the two ends. In DNA, the CDR3 is TGTGCCAGCATCCATGGTACCGGGGAGCTGTTTTTT. It codes for CASIHGTGELFF. Complete variable domain (other parts from reference TRBV28 and TRBJ2-2): DVKVTQSSRYLVKRTGEKVFLECVQDMDHENMFWYRQDPGLGLRLIYFSYDVKMKEKGDIPEGYSVSREKKERFSLILESASTNQTSMYLCASIHGTGELFFGEGSRLTVL.

The chain employs TRBV2 and TRBJ2-7, with a weak D call TRBD2 (5 bases). The CDR3 extends over 16 amino acids. The V end lost 6 bases, the J end lost 2 bases, and 20 bases lay between the germline ends. CDR1 and CDR2 (germline): SNHLY, FYNNEI. CDR3 sequence reads: CASSSSPGRRPYEQYF. CDR3 nucleotides: TGTGCCAGCAGCTCTTCCCCGGGAAGACGGCCCTACGAGCAGTACTTC.

The chain carries TRBV19 and TRBJ1-5, with 7 bases fitting TRBD1. CDR3 length: 17 residues. V shed 3 bases and J 4 bases; nucleotides not matched to a gene: 12. Germline V lookup: CDR1 LNHDA, CDR2 SQIVND (reference sequence). The CDR3 spells CASSILLGQKTNQPQHF. The CDR3 DNA is TGTGCCAGTAGTATCCTTTTGGGACAGAAGACTAATCAGCCCCAGCATTTT.

This sequence joins TRBV6-4 and TRBJ2-7; weak D call: TRBD1 (6 bases). Germline V CDR1 and CDR2: MRHNA, SNTAGT. Trimming shortened V by 5 bases and J by 3 bases, and 11 bases separated the two germline ends. This CDR3 region has 13 residues. The CDR3 spells CASSRDTGYEQYF. CDR3 nucleotides: TGTGCCAGCAGTAGGGACACCGGCTACGAGCAGTACTTC.

The chain couples TRBV18 to TRBJ1-3, with 9 bases matching TRBD1. The germline V gene encodes CDR1 KGHSH and CDR2 LQKENI. V shed 3 bases, J shed 4 bases, and the junction held 1 base outside the gene matches. This CDR3 is built from 14 residues. CDR3 protein: CASSPDRGGNTIYF. The CDR3 region has the DNA TGTGCCAGCTCACCGGACAGGGGCGGAAACACCATATATTTT.

About this clone: A far bigger clonotype differs at one base, so this is likely a read error. The sample holds other DNA sequences that translate to the same CDR3. The chain carries TRBV4-2 and TRBJ1-2, with TRBD1 identical over 9 bases. Germline V gene lookup returns CDR1 LGHNA and CDR2 YNFKEQ. The J segment lost 5 bases and the V segment lost 0 bases, leaving 7 bases of the junction unmatched. The CDR3 is 16 residues long. CDR3: CASSQDFGDRDYGYTF. The CDR3 nucleotides read TGTGCCAGCAGCCAAGACTTCGGGGACAGGGATTATGGCTACACCTTC.